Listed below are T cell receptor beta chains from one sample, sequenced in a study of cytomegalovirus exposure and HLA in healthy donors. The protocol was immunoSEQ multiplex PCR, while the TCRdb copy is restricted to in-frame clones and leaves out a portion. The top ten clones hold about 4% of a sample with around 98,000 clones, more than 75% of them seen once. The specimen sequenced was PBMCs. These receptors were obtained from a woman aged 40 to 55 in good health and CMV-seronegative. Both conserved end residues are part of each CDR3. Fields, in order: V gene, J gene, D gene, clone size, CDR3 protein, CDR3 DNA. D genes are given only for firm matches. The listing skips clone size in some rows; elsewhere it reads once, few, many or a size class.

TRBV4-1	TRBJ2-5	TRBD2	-	CASSHTGTSGAETQYF	TGCGCCAGCAGCCACACTGGGACTAGCGGGGCAGAGACCCAGTACTTC
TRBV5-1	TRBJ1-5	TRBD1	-	CASSLEGQGGQPQHF	TGCGCCAGCAGCTTGGAAGGACAGGGTGGCCAGCCCCAGCATTTT
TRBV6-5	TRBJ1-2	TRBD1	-	CASAGGVDYGYTF	TGTGCCAGCGCAGGGGGCGTTGACTATGGCTACACCTTC
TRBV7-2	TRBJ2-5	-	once	CASSLGRGGQETQYF	TGTGCCAGCAGCTTAGGGAGGGGGGGCCAAGAGACCCAGTACTTC
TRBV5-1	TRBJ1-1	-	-	CASSLERGNTEAFF	TGCGCCAGCAGCTTGGAGCGGGGGAACACTGAAGCTTTCTTT
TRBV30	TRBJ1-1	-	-	CAWRRGTTEAFF	TGTGCCTGGAGAAGGGGGACCACTGAAGCTTTCTTT
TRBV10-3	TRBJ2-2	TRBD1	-	CATDRGATGELFF	TGTGCCACCGACAGGGGGGCAACCGGGGAGCTGTTTTTT
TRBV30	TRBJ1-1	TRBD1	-	CAWQGGHPEAFF	TGTGCCTGGCAGGGGGGCCACCCTGAAGCTTTCTTT
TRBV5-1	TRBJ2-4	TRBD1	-	CASSLANRGKNIQYF	TGCGCCAGCAGCTTGGCAAACAGGGGGAAAAACATTCAGTACTTC
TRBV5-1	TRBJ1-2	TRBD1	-	CASSSDDRVPNGYTF	TGCGCCAGCAGCTCGGACGACAGGGTGCCTAATGGCTACACCTTC
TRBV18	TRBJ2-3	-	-	CASSQLPRTDTQYF	TGTGCCAGCTCACAACTCCCCCGCACAGATACGCAGTATTTT
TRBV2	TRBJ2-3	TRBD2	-	CASRGPGTSASTDTQYF	TGTGCCAGCAGGGGTCCCGGGACTAGCGCTAGCACAGATACGCAGTATTTT
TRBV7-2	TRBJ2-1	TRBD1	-	CASSLQGEYNEQFF	TGTGCCAGCAGCTTACAGGGGGAGTACAATGAGCAGTTCTTC
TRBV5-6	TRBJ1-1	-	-	CASSWRQATEAFF	TGTGCCAGCAGCTGGAGACAGGCGACTGAAGCTTTCTTT
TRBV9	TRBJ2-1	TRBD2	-	CASSARDYYNEQFF	TGTGCCAGCAGCGCCCGGGACTACTACAATGAGCAGTTCTTC
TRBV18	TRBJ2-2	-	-	CASSEQGAPNTGELFF	TGTGCCAGCTCAGAACAGGGTGCCCCGAACACCGGGGAGCTGTTTTTT
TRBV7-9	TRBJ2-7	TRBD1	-	CASSSQTGGAWYEQYF	TGTGCCAGCAGCAGCCAGACAGGGGGCGCCTGGTACGAGCAGTACTTC
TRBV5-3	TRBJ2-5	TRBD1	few	CARSPDRQGPQETQYF	TGTGCCAGAAGCCCGGATAGACAGGGGCCCCAAGAGACCCAGTACTTC
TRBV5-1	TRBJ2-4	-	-	CASSLGQVENIQYF	TGCGCCAGCAGCTTGGGACAGGTTGAAAACATTCAGTACTTC
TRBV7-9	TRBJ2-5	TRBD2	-	CASSLRLATKETQYF	TGTGCCAGCAGCCTACGACTAGCGACCAAAGAGACCCAGTACTTC
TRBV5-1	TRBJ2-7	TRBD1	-	CASTARTGNFAYEQYF	TGCGCCAGCACCGCAAGGACAGGGAATTTTGCCTACGAGCAGTACTTC
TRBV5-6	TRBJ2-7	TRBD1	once	CASSYGQGAGEQYF	TGTGCCAGCAGCTATGGACAGGGGGCAGGGGAGCAGTACTTC
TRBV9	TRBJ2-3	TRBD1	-	CASSNRDRQTDTQYF	TGTGCCAGCAGCAACCGGGACAGGCAGACAGATACGCAGTATTTT